This TCR beta chain was identified in a study of pediatric ulcerative colitis. During colonoscopy, one to two rectal pinch biopsies were collected. Trimming left V 1 base short and J 4 bases short, with 10 bases between. The germline CDR1 and CDR2 sequences are MNHEY and SVGAGI. CDR3 length: 14 amino acids. Clones were read by immunoSEQ multiplex PCR, and TCRdb kept only the in-frame ones, dropping some. Of 40,000 to 55,000 clones in the sample, 60% to 85% were seen once. V usage is TRBV6-5 and J usage is TRBJ1-2; no definite D call. The sequenced material came from gut tissue. This TCR derives from a girl under 18 with moderate ulcerative colitis. CDR3 bases: TGTGCCAGCAGTTACTTGGGTTGGATCTATGGCTACACCTTC. Translated, it gives CASSYLGWIYGYTF.